Here is one T cell receptor beta chain with its context. The antigen is not known. This sample was taken from a study of cytomegalovirus exposure and HLA in healthy donors. Whole-study context: Earlier results showed roughly 120 million unique TCR beta sequences derived from approximately 170 million T cells. Notes on the study in general: The study reported that TCR beta sequences accurately predicted HLA-A and HLA-B alleles in most subjects. Several of the most significant clusters were apparently associated with common viral pathogens in a later analysis.

In germline, CDR1 is SNHLY, CDR2 FYNNEI. Between the trimmed V and J ends, which lost 9 bases and 1 base, there was a span of 9 bases. The CDR3 consists of 12 residues. The PCR used 60 Vbeta and 13 Jbeta primers. Repertoires were generated with immunoSEQ multiplex PCR, while TCRdb's copy carries only in-frame clones and drops some. The repertoire holds 150,000 or so clones, with 60% to 85% as singletons. It was healthy bone marrow donors who served as donors. This sequence was found in a man aged 25-45 years in good health and CMV-seronegative. The sample taken for sequencing was PBMCs. This chain joins TRBV2 and TRBJ1-1; a possible D gene is TRBD1 (5 bases). CDR3 sequence reads: CARLGGNTEAFF. The CDR3 DNA reads TGTGCCAGATTGGGGGGGAACACTGAAGCTTTCTTT.